These 3 T cell receptor beta chains were all obtained from the same sample, sequenced in a study of cytomegalovirus exposure and HLA in healthy donors. It was with 60 Vbeta and 13 Jbeta primers that the PCR ran. Clones were read by immunoSEQ multiplex PCR, and TCRdb kept only the in-frame ones, dropping some. The profile shows more than 100,000 clones, 80% of them singletons. Sequenced input: PBMCs. The receptors originated from a man in his forties or fifties in good health and CMV-seronegative.

The chain couples TRBV5-4 to TRBJ2-5, with D possibly TRBD1 on 6 matching bases. The V gene's germline CDR1 is SGHNT and CDR2 YYREEE (reference sequence). V was trimmed by 0 bases and J by 2 bases, leaving 8 bases between them. The CDR3 consists of 14 residues. The CDR3 DNA is TGTGCCAGCAGCTTGGGACAGGAACAAGAGACCCAGTACTTC. Its protein product is CASSLGQEQETQYF.

CDR3 sequence: CSVGQGGYEQYF. The CDR3 DNA sequence: TGCAGCGTCGGACAGGGAGGGTACGAGCAGTACTTC. The V call is TRBV29-1, the J call TRBJ2-7; perhaps TRBD1 as D (8 bases). The CDR3 extends over 12 amino acids. Per the germline V gene, CDR1 is SQVTM and CDR2 is ANQGSEA. V lost 6 bases and J 4 bases, leaving 13 bases between the germline ends.

This clone was detected only a few times. The rearrangement uses TRBV10-3 and TRBJ2-4, with D possibly being TRBD1 (5 bases). The CDR3 sequence is 12 residues long. V was trimmed by 4 bases and J by 10 bases, leaving 11 bases between them. Germline assignment: CDR1 ENHRY and CDR2 SYGVKD. CDR3: CAISAVGDIQYF. The CDR3 DNA follows: TGTGCCATCAGTGCGGTAGGGGATATTCAGTACTTC.